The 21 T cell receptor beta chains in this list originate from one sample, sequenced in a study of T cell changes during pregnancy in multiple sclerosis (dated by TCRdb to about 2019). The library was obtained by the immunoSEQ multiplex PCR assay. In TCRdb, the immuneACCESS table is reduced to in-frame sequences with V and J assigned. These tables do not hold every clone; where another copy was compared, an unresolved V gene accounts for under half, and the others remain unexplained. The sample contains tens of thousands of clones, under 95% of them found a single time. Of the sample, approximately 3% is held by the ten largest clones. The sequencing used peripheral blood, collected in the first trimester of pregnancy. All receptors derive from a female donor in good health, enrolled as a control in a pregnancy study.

CDR3 nucleotides: TGTGCCAGCAGCCTTGGACAGGGTCTGTGGTTGCGGGAAGAGACCCAGTACTTC. Translation: CASSLGQGLWLREETQYF. The rearrangement joins TRBV11-3 to TRBJ2-5; 8 bases are a match to TRBD1. This CDR3 has 18 residues. Germline V gene sequence: CDR1 SGHNT, CDR2 YENEEA. J was trimmed by 3 bases and V by 5 bases; bases with no gene match: 17.

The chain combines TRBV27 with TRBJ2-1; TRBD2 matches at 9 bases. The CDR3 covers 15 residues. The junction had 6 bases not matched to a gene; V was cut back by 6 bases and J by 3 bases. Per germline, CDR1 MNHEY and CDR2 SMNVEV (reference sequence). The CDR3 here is CASRFLAGYYNEQFF. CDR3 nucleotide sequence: TGTGCCAGCAGATTCCTAGCGGGGTACTACAATGAGCAGTTCTTC.

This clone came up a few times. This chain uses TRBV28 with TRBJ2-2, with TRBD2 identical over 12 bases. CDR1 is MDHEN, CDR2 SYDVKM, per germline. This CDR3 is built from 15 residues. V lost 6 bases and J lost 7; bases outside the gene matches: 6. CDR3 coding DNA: TGTGCCAGCAGCCCTAGCGGGAGGGTGAGCGGGGAGCTGTTTTTT. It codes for CASSPSGRVSGELFF.

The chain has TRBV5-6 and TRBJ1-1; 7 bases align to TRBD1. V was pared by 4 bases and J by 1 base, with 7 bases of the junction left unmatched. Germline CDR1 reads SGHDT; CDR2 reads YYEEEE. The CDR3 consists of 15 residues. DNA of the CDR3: TGTGCCAGCAGCCCTGGTTGGGACAGGAACACTGAAGCTTTCTTT. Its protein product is CASSPGWDRNTEAFF.

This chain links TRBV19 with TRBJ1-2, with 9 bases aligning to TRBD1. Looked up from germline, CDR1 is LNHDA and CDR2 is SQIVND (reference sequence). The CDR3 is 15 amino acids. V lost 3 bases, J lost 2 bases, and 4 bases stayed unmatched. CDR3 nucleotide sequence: TGTGCCAGTAGTATGACCGGGACAGGGAACTATGGCTACACCTTC. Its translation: CASSMTGTGNYGYTF.

The CDR3 loop is CASSPLGLAAYEQYF. CDR3 DNA sequence: TGTGCCAGCAGCCCTCTGGGACTAGCCGCCTACGAGCAGTACTTC. The chain joins TRBV5-6 to TRBJ2-7, with 9 bases that match TRBD2. Losses at the gene ends were 4 bases for V and 2 bases for J; bases not matched to a gene: 7. The germline V gene has CDR1 SGHDT and CDR2 YYEEEE. This CDR3 contains 15 residues. The whole variable domain, remainder taken from reference TRBV5-6 and TRBJ2-7, is DAGVTQSPTHLIKTRGQQVTLRCSPKSGHDTVSWYQQALGQGPQFIFQYYEEEERQRGNFPDRFSGHQFPNYSSELNVNALLLGDSALYLCASSPLGLAAYEQYFGPGTRLTVT.

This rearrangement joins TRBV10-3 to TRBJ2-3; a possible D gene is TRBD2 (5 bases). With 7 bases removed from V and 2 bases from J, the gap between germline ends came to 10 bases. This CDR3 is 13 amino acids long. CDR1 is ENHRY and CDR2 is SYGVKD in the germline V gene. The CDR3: CAITGISTDTQYF. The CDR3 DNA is TGTGCCATCACCGGGATCTCCACAGATACGCAGTATTTT.

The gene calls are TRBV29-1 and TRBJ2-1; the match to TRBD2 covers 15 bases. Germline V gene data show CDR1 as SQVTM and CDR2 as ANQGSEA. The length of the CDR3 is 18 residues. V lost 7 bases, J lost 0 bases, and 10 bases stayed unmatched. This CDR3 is CSARGLAGGPPSYNEQFF. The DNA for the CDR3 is TGCAGCGCCCGGGGACTAGCGGGAGGCCCTCCCTCCTACAATGAGCAGTTCTTC.

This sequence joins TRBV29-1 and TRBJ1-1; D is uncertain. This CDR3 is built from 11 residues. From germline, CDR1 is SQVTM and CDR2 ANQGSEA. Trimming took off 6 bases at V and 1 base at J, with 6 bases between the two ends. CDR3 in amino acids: CSVQPNTEAFF. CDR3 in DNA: TGCAGCGTACAGCCGAACACTGAAGCTTTCTTT. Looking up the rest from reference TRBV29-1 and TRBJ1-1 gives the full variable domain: SAVISQKPSRDICQRGTSLTIQCQVDSQVTMMFWYRQQPGQSLTLIATANQGSEATYESGFVIDKFPISRPNLTFSTLTVSNMSPEDSSIYLCSVQPNTEAFFGQGTRLTVV.

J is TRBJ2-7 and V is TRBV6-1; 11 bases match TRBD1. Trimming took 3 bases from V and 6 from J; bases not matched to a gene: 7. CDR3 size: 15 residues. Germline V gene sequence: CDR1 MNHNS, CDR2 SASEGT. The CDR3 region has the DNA TGTGCCAGCAGTGACCTCTGGGGACAGGGGGGCGAGCAGTACTTC. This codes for CASSDLWGQGGEQYF.

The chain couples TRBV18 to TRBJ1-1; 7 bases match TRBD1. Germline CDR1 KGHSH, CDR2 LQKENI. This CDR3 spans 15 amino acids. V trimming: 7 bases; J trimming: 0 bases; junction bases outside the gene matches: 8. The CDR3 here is CASFERTGLNTEAFF. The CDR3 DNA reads TGTGCCAGCTTTGAGAGGACAGGATTGAACACTGAAGCTTTCTTT.

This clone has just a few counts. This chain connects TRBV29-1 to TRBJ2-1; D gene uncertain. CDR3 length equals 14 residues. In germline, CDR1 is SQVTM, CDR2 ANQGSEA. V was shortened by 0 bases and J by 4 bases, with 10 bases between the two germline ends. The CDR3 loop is CSVEERLEYNEQFF. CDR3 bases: TGCAGCGTTGAAGAGAGGCTCGAATACAATGAGCAGTTCTTC.

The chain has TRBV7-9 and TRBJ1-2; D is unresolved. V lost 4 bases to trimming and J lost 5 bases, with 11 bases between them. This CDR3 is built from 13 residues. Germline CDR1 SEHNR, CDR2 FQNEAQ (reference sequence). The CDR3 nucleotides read TGTGCCAGCAGCTACGAGGCAGAGTATGGCTACACCTTC. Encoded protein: CASSYEAEYGYTF.

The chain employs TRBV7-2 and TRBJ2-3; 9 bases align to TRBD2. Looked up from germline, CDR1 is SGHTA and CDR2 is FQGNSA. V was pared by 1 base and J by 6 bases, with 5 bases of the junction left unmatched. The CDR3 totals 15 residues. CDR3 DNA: TGTGCCAGCAGCTTAGGAGAACTAGCGGGTGATACGCAGTATTTT. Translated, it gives CASSLGELAGDTQYF.

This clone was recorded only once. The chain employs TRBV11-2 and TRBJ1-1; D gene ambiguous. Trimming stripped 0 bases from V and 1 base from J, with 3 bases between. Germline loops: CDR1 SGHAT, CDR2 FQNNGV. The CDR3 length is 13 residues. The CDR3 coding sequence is TGTGCCAGCAGCTTAGAGAGGAACACTGAAGCTTTCTTT. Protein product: CASSLERNTEAFF.

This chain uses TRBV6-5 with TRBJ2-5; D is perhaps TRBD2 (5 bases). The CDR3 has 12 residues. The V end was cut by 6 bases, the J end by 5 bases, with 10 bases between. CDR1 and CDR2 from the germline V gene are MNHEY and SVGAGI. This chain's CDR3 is CASREARETQYF. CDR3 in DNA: TGTGCCAGCAGGGAGGCAAGGGAGACCCAGTACTTC.

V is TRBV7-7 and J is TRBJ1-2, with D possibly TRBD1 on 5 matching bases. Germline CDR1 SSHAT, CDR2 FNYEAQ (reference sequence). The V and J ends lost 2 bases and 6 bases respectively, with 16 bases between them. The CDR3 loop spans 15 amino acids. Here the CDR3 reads CASSLKWCPGDGYTF. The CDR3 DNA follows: TGTGCCAGCAGCTTAAAATGGTGTCCGGGGGATGGCTACACCTTC. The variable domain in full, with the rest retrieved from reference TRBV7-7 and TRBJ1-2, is GAGVSQSPRYKVTKRGQDVTLRCDPISSHATLYWYQQALGQGPEFLTYFNYEAQPDKSGLPSDRFSAERPEGSISTLTIQRTEQRDSAMYRCASSLKWCPGDGYTFGSGTRLTVV.

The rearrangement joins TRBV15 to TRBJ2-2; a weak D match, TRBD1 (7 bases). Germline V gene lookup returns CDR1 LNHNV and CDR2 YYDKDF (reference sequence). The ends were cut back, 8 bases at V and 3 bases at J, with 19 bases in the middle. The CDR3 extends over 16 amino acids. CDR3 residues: CATLIRRGPDTGELFF. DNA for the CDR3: TGTGCCACCCTCATCCGGAGGGGGCCGGACACCGGGGAGCTGTTTTTT.

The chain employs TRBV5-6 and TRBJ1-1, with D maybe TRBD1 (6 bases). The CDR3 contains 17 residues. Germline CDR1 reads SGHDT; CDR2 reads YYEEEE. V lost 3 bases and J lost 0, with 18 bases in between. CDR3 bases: TGTGCCAGCAGCTCTATAATTCTTAGGGACATGAACACTGAAGCTTTCTTT. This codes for CASSSIILRDMNTEAFF.

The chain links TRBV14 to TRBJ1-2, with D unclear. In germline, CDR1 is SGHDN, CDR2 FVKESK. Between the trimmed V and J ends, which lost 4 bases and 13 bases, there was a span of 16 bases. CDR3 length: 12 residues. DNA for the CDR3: TGTGCCAGCAGCCGAGAAGGAGGGTCCTCCACCTTC. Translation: CASSREGGSSTF.

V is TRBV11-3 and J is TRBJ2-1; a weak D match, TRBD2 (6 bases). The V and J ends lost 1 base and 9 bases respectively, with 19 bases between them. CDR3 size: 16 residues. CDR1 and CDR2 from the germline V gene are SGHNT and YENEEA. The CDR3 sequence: CASSLVIGPGGGEQFF. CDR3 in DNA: TGTGCCAGCAGCTTAGTAATCGGGCCCGGGGGTGGTGAGCAGTTCTTC.